Sequencing of this T cell receptor (beta chain) was carried out in a study of blood T cell repertoires in COVID-19. Study details: The United States, Italy and Spain supplied acute and convalescent COVID-19 samples. The cDNA or gDNA used as material had been derived from T cells, B-cell-depleted T cells, or PBMCs.

As originally analysed: Amplification from reference gene primers served as the basis for estimated nucleated cell counts. The protocol was immunoSEQ multiplex PCR, while the TCRdb copy is restricted to in-frame clones and leaves out a portion. Clonal size and the V and J genes are those of that table, whereas D and trimming came from the DNA. Here the sample spans hundreds of thousands of clones, 91% being singletons. From germline, CDR1 is MGHRA and CDR2 YSYEKL. This CDR3 has 17 amino acids. Trimming stripped 1 base from V and 5 bases from J, with 19 bases between. This receptor was identified in a woman younger than 30 who had recovered from COVID-19. Sequencing was carried out using peripheral blood. The chain uses TRBV4-1 and TRBJ2-3, with D perhaps matching TRBD2 (5 bases). The CDR3 bases are TGCGCCAGCAGCCAAGTGTGGGGTGAGGCGGGTCAAGATACGCAGTATTTT. As protein: CASSQVWGEAGQDTQYF.